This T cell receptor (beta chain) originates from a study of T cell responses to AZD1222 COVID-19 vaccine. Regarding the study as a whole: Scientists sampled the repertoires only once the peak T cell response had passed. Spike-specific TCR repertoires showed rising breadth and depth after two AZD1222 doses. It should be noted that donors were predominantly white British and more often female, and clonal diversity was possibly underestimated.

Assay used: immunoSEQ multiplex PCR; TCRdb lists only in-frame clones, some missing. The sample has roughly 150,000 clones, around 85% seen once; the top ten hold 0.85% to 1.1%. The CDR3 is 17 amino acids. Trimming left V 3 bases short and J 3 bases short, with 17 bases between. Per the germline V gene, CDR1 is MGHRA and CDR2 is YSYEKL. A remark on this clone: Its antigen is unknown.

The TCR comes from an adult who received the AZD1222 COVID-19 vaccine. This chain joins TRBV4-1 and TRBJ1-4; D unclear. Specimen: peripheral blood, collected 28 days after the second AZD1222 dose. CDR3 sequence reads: CASSQRYGGVANEKLFF. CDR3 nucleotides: TGCGCCAGCAGCCAGAGGTATGGCGGGGTTGCTAATGAAAAACTGTTTTTT.